The clone carrying this TCR beta chain has only a few counts. Antigen: not known. This sample was included in a study of vaccination and CD4 T cells after COVID-19. An Oncomine TCR Beta short-read assay was used to sequence the DNA from cultured CD4+ T cells. Genomic DNA was isolated from CD4+ T cells that had been cultured. TCRdb re-analysed the PCR reads in MiXCR, keeping a single row per CDR3 protein. The table has some 23,000 distinct CDR3 sequences, around two fifths seen once. Germline trimming cut 6 bases from V and 1 base from J; bases unmatched to any gene: 6. The germline V gene encodes CDR1 SNHLY and CDR2 FYNNEI. The CDR3 is made up of 15 amino acids. The treatment is: 10-day PBMC culture with coronavirus spike peptide pools or control peptides (ViraFEST assay). Researchers reported culturing 2 million or so PBMCs per well with around 10 IU/ml IL-2 and about 9.2 ug/ml peptide pools. On days 3 and 7, half the medium was swapped for fresh IL-2-containing medium.

This specimen was CD4+ T cells from blood, cultured in vitro, taken before SARS-CoV-2 vaccination. The genes are TRBV2 and TRBJ2-4, with 7 bases aligning to TRBD2. The TCR sequence derives from a human donor who received a COVID-19 vaccine. This CDR3 is CASRARLAAKNIQYF. For the CDR3, the DNA is TGTGCCAGCAGGGCCCGACTAGCTGCCAAAAACATTCAGTACTTC.